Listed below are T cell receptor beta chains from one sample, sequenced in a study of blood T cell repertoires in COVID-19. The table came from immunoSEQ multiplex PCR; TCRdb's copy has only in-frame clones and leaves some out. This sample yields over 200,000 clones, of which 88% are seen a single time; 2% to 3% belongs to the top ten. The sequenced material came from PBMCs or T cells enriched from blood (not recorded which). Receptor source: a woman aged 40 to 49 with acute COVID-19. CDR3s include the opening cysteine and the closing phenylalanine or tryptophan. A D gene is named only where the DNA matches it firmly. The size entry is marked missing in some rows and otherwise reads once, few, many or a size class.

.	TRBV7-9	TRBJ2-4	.	TGTGCCAGCAGCTTCTCGACTGGAATTCAGTACTTC	CASSFSTGIQYF
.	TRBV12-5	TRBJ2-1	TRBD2	TGTGCTAGTGGTTTGGAACTTGGCGGGAGTCCGAAAAACTACAATGAGCAGTTCTTC	CASGLELGGSPKNYNEQFF
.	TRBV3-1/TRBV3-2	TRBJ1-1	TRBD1	TGTGCCAGCAGCCAAGCCGACAGGGATAATGAAGCTTTCTTT	CASSQADRDNEAFF
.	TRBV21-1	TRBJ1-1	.	TGTGCCAGCAGCAAAGAAAGCCGTTTACGGGACAGGTTGGTTTGGAACACTGAAGCTTTCTTT	CASSKESRLRDRLVWNTEAFF
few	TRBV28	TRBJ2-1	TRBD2	TGTGCCAGCAGTAGCGGGAGGGTTGGTGAGCAGTTCTTC	CASSSGRVGEQFF
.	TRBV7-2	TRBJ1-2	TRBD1	TGTGCCAGCAGCTTAGAGGGGACAGTTGGAAGTGGCTACACCTTC	CASSLEGTVGSGYTF
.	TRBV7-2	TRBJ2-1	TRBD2	TGTGCCAGCAGCTTAGAACTAGCGGGGTCCGGTGAGCAGTTCTTC	CASSLELAGSGEQFF
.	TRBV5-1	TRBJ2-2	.	TGCGCCAGCAGCTTACCACAGGGATGGACCGGGGAGCTGTTTTTT	CASSLPQGWTGELFF
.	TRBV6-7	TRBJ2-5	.	TGTGCCAGCAGTACGACCGGGACTGGAGCCTCGGGGACCCAGTACTTC	CASSTTGTGASGTQYF
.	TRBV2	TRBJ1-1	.	TGTGCCAGCAGTGACCAGGGCCCTGAAGCTTTCTTT	CASSDQGPEAFF
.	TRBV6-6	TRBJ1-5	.	TGTGCCAGCAGTTACTCTGAGGATCAGCCCCAGCATTTT	CASSYSEDQPQHF
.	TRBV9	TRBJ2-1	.	TGTGCCAGCAGCGTAGCGGGGGATTCGAGTGAGCAGTTCTTC	CASSVAGDSSEQFF
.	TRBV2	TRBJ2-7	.	TGTGCCAGCAGCTGGGACGGAACAGGGACGGAGCAGTACTTC	CASSWDGTGTEQYF
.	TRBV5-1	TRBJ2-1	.	TGCGCCAGCAGCTTGGGCACTAATGAGCAGTTCTTC	CASSLGTNEQFF
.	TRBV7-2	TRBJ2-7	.	TGTGCCAGCAGCTTATACGAGGGAACCTACGAGCAGTACTTC	CASSLYEGTYEQYF
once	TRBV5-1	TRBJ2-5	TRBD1	TGCGCCAGCAGCTCCGCTCCCACAGGGGGCACGGAGACCCAGTACTTC	CASSSAPTGGTETQYF
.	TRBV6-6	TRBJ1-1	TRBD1	TGTGCCAGCAGTTACCCGGGACAGGTCGGAGGTGAAGCTTTCTTT	CASSYPGQVGGEAFF
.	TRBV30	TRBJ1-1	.	TGTGCCTGGAGTGTACTTGCCACGAACACTGAAGCTTTCTTT	CAWSVLATNTEAFF
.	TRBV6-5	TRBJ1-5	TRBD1	TGTGCCAGCAGTACGTTGACAGGGGGCAATCAGCCCCAGCATTTT	CASSTLTGGNQPQHF
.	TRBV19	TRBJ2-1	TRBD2	TGTGCCAGTAGTGCCCAGGGACTAGCGGGAGTTAGCGAGCAGTTCTTC	CASSAQGLAGVSEQFF
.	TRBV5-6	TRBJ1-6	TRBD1	TGTGCCAGCAGCCAGGACAGGGCTGATTCACCCCTCCACTTT	CASSQDRADSPLHF
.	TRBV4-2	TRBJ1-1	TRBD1	TGTGCCAGCAGCCAAGCCCGTACAGGGGGCACTGAAGCTTTCTTT	CASSQARTGGTEAFF
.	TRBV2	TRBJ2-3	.	TGTGCCAGCAGTGAACAGGGGATAGATACGCAGTATTTT	CASSEQGIDTQYF
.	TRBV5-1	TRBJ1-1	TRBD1	TGCGCCAGCAGCTCCGACAGGGGTCGAACTGAAGCTTTCTTT	CASSSDRGRTEAFF
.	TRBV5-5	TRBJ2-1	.	TGTGCCAGCAGCCCACAGGCTATCTCCTACAATGAGCAGTTCTTC	CASSPQAISYNEQFF
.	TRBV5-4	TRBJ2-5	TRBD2	TGTGCCAGCAGCAGCCCCGGGACTAGCGGGGTAAAAGAGACCCAGTACTTC	CASSSPGTSGVKETQYF
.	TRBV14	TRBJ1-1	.	TGTGCCAGCAGCCTCTTGGAGGGGATGAACACTGAAGCTTTCTTT	CASSLLEGMNTEAFF